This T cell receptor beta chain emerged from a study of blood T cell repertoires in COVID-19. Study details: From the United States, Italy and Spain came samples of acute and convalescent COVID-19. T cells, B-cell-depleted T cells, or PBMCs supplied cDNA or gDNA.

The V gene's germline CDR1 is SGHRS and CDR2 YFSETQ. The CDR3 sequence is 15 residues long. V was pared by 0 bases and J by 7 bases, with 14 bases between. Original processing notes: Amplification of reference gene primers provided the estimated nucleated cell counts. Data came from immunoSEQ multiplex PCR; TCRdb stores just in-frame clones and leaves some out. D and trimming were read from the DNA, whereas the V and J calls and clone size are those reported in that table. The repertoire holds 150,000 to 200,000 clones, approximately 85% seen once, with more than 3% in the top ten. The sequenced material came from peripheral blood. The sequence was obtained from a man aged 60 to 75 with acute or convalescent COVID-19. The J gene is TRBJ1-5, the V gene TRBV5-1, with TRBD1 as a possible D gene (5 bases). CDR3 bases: TGCGCCAGCAGCTTGGAGGCGGGACCAGGGCAGCCCCAGCATTTT. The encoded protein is CASSLEAGPGQPQHF.